This TCR beta chain was captured by sequencing in a study of T cells in Graves' hyperthyroidism and ophthalmopathy. Whole-study context: Peripheral blood was acquired at first diagnosis, ahead of any therapy whatsoever. Study outcomes and limitations: Ophthalmopathy prediction by the model preceded onset by a median roughly 6.3 months.

With respect to this clonotype: The target antigen is unknown. One end of the junction does not line up with germline, which may come from a read error.

Under 3 months was the duration of disease in ophthalmopathy patients, who also had a Clinical Activity Score of at least 3 and a NOSPECS grade of at least 4. Exclusion of patients followed from uncontrolled infection, other autoimmune disease, pregnancy or lactation. It was RNA transcripts that yielded the amplified TCR beta CDR3 regions. First-round RT-PCR targeting the TCR CDR3 was performed with the HTBI primer set. TCRdb reprocessed the multiplex PCR reads via MiXCR and lists one record per CDR3 protein. The data contain 400,000 to 550,000 distinct CDR3 sequences, roughly 24% of them seen just once; the ten biggest clones take up around 11%. CDR1 and CDR2 (germline): KGHDR, SFDVKD. The CDR3 is made up of 15 amino acids.

The chain uses TRBV24-1 and TRBJ2-2; the match to TRBD1 covers 8 bases. The clonotype was recovered from a woman in her 30s with Graves' ophthalmopathy. The sample consisted of blood. Here the CDR3 reads CATESTGEGSGELFF. The CDR3, as DNA: TGTGCCACCGAATCGACAGGGGAAGGGTCCGGAGAGCTGTTTTTT.